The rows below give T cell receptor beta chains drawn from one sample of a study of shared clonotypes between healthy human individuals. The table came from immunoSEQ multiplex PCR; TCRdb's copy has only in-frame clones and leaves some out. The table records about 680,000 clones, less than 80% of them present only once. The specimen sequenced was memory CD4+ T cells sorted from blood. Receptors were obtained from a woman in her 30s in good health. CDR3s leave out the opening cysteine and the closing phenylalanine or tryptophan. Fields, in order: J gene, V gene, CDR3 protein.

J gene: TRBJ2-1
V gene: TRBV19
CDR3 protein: ASSRGSASYNEQF

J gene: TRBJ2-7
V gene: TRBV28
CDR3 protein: ASSLTGGNFFYEQY

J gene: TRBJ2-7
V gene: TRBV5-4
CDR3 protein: ASSLGGLAGTREQY

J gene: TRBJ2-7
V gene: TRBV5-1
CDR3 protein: ASSLRAEQY

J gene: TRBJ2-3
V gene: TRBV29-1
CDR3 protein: SGTTSGGTDTQY

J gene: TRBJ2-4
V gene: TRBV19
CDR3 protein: ASSRRGTKNIQY

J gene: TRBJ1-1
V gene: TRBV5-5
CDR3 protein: ASRPLTATNTEAF

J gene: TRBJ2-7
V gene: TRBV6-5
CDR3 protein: ASSFTGTSKYEQY

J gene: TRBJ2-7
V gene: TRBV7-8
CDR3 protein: ASSPYIEEQY

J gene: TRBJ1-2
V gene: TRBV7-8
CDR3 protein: ASSLTGEGGYGYT

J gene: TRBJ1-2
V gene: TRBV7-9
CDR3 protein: ASRSQGSNYGYT

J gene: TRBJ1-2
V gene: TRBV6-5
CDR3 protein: ASSQGFGAGYGYT

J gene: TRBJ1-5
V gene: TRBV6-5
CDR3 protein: ASSYSGGGQPQH

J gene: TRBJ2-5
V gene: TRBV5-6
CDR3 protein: ASSYRLTRGETQY

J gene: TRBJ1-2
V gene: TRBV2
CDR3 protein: ASSLQGRGYT

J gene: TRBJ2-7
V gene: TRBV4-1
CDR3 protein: ASSQKGGNRGKEQY

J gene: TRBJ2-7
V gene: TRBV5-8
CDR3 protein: ASKGDVYEQY

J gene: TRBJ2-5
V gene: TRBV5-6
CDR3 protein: ASSTGTVREETQY

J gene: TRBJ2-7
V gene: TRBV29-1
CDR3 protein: SVEIQGEYEQY

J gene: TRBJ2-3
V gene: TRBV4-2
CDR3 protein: ASSRGHAEVSDTQY

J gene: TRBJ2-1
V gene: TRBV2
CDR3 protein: ASSEDNEQF

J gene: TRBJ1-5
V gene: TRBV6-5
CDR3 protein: ASSPLQGQPQH

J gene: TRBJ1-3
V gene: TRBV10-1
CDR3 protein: ASSETGTPSGNTIY

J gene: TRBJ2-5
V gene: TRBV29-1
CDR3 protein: SVRDSPETQY

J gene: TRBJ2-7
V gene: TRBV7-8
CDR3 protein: ASSLGVGGSFYEQY

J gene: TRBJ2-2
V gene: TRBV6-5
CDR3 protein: ASSYSTSGTTGELF

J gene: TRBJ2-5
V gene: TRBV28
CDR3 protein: ASTRSVGSSGGTQY

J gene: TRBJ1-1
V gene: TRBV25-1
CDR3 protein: ASSEYQTEIDLSGAF

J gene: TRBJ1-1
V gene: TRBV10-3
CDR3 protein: AIRSGDSMNTEAF